This T cell receptor beta chain was found in a study of low-dose radiotherapy and immunotherapy resistance in tumors. Study details: Cohort 1 was treated with 0.5 Gy per fraction at 2-week intervals, amounting to 6.5 Gy overall. The drug cyclophosphamide was given into a vein at 200 mg/m2 every two weeks, one day before radiation and immunotherapy.

V trimming: 6 bases; J trimming: 7 bases; junction bases outside the gene matches: 2. The CDR3 length is 12 residues. Germline V gene lookup returns CDR1 SGHAT and CDR2 FQNNGV. As to time point: before trial treatment. Enrollment required an advanced solid tumor negative for tumor-infiltrating lymphocytes. Both TCRalpha and TCRbeta chains were reverse transcribed with V-gene-specific primers. Amplification, which lasted roughly 20 PCR cycles, used a constant-region primer and V-primer adapter to amplify TCRs. In TCRdb, the reads were re-called with MiXCR into one record per CDR3 protein. The sample shows 40,000 or so distinct CDR3 sequences, 25% to 40% of them seen only once.

This sequence joins TRBV11-2 and TRBJ1-4; 7 nucleotides align to TRBD1. The source material was PBMCs, sampled before treatment. The TCR comes from a male donor with gallbladder cancer. This CDR3 reads CASRHRGEKLFF. The CDR3 DNA is TGTGCCAGCAGACACAGGGGTGAAAAACTGTTTTTT.